This TCR beta chain was identified during a study of blood T cell repertoires in COVID-19. Study details: T cells, B-cell-depleted T cells, or PBMCs provided the cDNA or gDNA that served as material.

Germline values: CDR1 GTSNPN, CDR2 SVGIG (reference sequence). This CDR3 is 12 amino acids long. With 8 bases removed from V and 6 bases from J, the gap between germline ends came to 14 bases. Profiled with immunoSEQ multiplex PCR; TCRdb holds only in-frame clones, not every one. The repertoire holds about 140,000 clones, with 70% to 90% as singletons. This sequence was found in a human donor in a cohort sampled during active COVID-19. The sample consisted of peripheral blood. V gene TRBV30 combines with J gene TRBJ2-1, with a weak D call TRBD2 (5 bases). The CDR3 here is CAGRVNSNEQFF. The CDR3 DNA is TGTGCCGGGCGGGTCAATAGCAATGAGCAGTTCTTC.